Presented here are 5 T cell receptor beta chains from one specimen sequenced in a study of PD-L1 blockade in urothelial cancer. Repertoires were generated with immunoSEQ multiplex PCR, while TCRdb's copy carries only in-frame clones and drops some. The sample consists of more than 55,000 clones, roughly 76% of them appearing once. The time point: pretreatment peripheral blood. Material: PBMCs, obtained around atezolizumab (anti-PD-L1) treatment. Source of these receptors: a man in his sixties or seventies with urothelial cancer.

The CDR3 reads CASAAGGKRDQPQHF. CDR3 sequence (DNA): TGTGCCAGCGCCGCAGGGGGGAAAAGGGATCAGCCCCAGCATTTT. The chain uses TRBV6-5 and TRBJ1-5; 7 positions agree with TRBD1. Germline CDR1 is MNHEY and CDR2 is SVGAGI. This CDR3 region has 15 residues. Losses at the gene ends were 8 bases for V and 5 bases for J; bases not matched to a gene: 12.

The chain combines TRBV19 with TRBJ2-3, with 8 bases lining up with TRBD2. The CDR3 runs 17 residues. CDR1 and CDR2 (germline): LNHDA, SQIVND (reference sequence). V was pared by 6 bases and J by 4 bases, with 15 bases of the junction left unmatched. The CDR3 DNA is TGTGCCAGTAGCGAGGCAAACGGGGGGGGTCCAGCAGATACGCAGTATTTT. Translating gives CASSEANGGGPADTQYF.

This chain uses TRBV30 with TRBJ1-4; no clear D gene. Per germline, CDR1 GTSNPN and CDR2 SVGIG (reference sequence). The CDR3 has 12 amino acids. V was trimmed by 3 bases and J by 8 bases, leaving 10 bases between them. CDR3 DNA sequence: TGTGCCTGGAGCCCAGGCGGGGAAAAACTGTTTTTT. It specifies CAWSPGGEKLFF.

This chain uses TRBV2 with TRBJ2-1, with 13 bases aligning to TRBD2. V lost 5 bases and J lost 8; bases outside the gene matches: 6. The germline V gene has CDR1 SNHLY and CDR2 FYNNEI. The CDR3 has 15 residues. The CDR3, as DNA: TGTGCCAGCAGTTTGACTAGCGGGAGGTCTTATGAGCAGTTCTTC. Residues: CASSLTSGRSYEQFF.

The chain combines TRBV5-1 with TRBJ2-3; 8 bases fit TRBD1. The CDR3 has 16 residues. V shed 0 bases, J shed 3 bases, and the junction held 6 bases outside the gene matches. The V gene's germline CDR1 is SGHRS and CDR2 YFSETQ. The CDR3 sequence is CASSLVGTGSTDTQYF. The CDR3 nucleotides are TGCGCCAGCAGCTTGGTCGGGACAGGTTCAACAGATACGCAGTATTTT.